A single T cell receptor beta chain is shown here with its context. The CDR3 is 15 amino acids. The V end was cut by 4 bases, the J end by 5 bases, with 15 bases between. Germline CDR1 is MDHEN and CDR2 is SYDVKM. The data were obtained in a study of blood T cell repertoires in COVID-19. TCRdb's table, derived via immunoSEQ multiplex PCR, lists solely in-frame clones and lacks some. The sample has about 250,000 clones, around four fifths seen once; the top ten hold 5.5% to 8%. Material for sequencing was peripheral blood. The source of this sequence is a woman aged 55-70 years with active or convalescent COVID-19. The J gene is TRBJ1-5, the V gene TRBV28; D perhaps matches TRBD1 (5 bases). The CDR3 DNA reads as TGTGCCAGCAGTTCCCGTGGGGCCGGGCATCAGCCCCAGCATTTT. Translated: CASSSRGAGHQPQHF.